These 4 T cell receptor beta chains came from one sample sequenced in a study of a mutant IDH1 vaccine in newly diagnosed glioma (dated by TCRdb to about 2021). These TCRs' antigens remain unknown. The meaning of the sample's time point label: week 47, end of study. Every vaccine dose consisted of 300 ug of a 20-mer mutant IDH1 peptide in Montanide, administered subcutaneously together with topical imiquimod. Receptor libraries were prepared by the immunoSEQ multiplex PCR assay. TCRdb retrieved this table from immuneACCESS and kept in-frame rearrangements only. Not all clones are present; in checked studies, unresolved V genes account for under half, and no reason is known for the remainder. This sample holds 55,000 to 65,000 clones; around three quarters were observed only once. Roughly 5% of the sample is in the top ten clones. This sample comprised PBMCs, obtained from a glioma patient whose treatment included an IDH1 peptide vaccine. These receptors originate from a man over 45 with glioma.

This chain uses TRBV25-1 with TRBJ1-1; possibly TRBD1 for D (5 bases). With 1 base removed from V and 8 bases from J, the gap between germline ends came to 8 bases. The germline CDR1 and CDR2 sequences are MGHDK and SYGVNS. The CDR3 is made up of 12 amino acids. The CDR3 bases are TGTGCCAGCAGTGAATTCGGGGGGGAAGCTTTCTTT. Translating gives CASSEFGGEAFF.

CDR3: CASSIGGGAKDEQFF. For the CDR3, the DNA is TGTGCCAGTAGTATAGGCGGGGGGGCTAAAGATGAGCAGTTCTTC. The V call is TRBV19, the J call TRBJ2-1; 9 bases are shared with TRBD2. This CDR3 is built from 15 residues. J gave up 8 bases and V 1 base, and 6 bases lay outside the gene matches. Germline V gene data show CDR1 as LNHDA and CDR2 as SQIVND (reference sequence).

The V gene is TRBV7-9, the J gene TRBJ2-1; TRBD2 agrees at 9 bases. Germline V gives CDR1 SEHNR, CDR2 FQNEAQ (reference sequence). V lost 5 bases, J lost 7 bases, and 6 bases stayed unmatched. CDR3 length: 14 residues. CDR3 DNA sequence: TGTGCCAGCAGCGCTCTAGCGGGGAGAAATGAGCAGTTCTTC. This gives the protein CASSALAGRNEQFF.

The sample holds a few counts of this clone. V usage is TRBV7-2 and J usage is TRBJ1-3; D gene uncertain. There are 16 residues in the CDR3. The V and J ends lost 4 bases and 0 bases respectively, with 13 bases between them. Germline V gene lookup returns CDR1 SGHTA and CDR2 FQGNSA. CDR3 DNA: TGTGCCAGCAGCTCCGGCGGGATTCTCTCTGGAAACACCATATATTTT. Translating gives CASSSGGILSGNTIYF.